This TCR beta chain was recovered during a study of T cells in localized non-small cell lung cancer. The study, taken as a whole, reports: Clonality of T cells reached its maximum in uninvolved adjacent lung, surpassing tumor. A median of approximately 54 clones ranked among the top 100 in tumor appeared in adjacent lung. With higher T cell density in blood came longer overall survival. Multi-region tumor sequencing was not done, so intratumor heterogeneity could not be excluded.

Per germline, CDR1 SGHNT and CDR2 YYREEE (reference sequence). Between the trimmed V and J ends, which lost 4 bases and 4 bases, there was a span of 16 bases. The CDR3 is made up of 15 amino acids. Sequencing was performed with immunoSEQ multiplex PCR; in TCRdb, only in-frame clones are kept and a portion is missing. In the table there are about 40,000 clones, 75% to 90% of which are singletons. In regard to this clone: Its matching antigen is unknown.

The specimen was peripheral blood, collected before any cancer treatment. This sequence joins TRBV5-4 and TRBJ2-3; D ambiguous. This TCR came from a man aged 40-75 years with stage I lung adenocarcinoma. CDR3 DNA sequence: TGTGCCAGCAGCCTGGGTTTGGAGAAAGCAGATACGCAGTATTTT. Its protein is CASSLGLEKADTQYF.